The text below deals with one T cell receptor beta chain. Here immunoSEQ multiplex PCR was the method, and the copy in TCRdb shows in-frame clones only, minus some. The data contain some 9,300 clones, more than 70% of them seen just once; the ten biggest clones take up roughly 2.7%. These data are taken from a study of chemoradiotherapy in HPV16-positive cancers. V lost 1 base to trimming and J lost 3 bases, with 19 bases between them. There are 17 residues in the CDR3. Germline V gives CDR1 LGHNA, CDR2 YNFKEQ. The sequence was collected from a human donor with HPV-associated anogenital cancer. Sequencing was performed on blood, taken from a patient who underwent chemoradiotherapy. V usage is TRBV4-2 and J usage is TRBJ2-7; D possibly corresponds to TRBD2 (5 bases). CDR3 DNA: TGTGCCAGCAGCCAAGGTTCTGGCGGGCACACACTCTACGAGCAGTACTTC. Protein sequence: CASSQGSGGHTLYEQYF.